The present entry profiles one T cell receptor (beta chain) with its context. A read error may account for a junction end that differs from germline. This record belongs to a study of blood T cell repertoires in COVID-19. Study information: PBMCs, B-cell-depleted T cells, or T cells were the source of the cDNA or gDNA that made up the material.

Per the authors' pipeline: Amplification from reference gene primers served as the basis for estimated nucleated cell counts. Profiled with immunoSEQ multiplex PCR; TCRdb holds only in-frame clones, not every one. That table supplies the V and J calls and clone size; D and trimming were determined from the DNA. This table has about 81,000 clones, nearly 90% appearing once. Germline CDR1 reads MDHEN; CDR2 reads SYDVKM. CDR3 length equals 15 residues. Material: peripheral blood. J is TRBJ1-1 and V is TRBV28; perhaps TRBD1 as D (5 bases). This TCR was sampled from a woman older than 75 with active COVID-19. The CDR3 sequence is CASSLLRGHRALGAF. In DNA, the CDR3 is TGTGCCAGCAGTTTACTACGTGGCCACCGGGCCCTTGGGGCATTT.